This TCR beta chain was sequenced during a study of T cell changes during pregnancy in multiple sclerosis (dated by TCRdb to the late 2010s). Notes on the research overall: The study examined how the T cell repertoire changed over the course of pregnancy in women with multiple sclerosis.

Cut back by 4 bases and 6 bases, the V and J ends lie 8 bases apart. CDR3 length: 12 amino acids, cysteine to phenylalanine. This entry keeps only the CDR3 DNA: 36 bases, framed from base 1. Per the germline V gene, SGDLS is the CDR1 and YYNGEE is the CDR2. Libraries were built with the immunoSEQ multiplex PCR assay. This immuneACCESS table, as held by TCRdb, lists in-frame sequences with V and J called but not all clones. Of the missing ones, under half trace to an unresolved V gene in checked studies; the others have no known cause. The table for this sample lists roughly 47,000 clones; around 87% of them were counted only once. Approximately 8% of the sample is held by the ten biggest clonotypes. To note about this clone: Its binding antigen is unknown. The record has no base qualities; no much larger clone is one base away.

The rearrangement combines TRBV9 with TRBJ2-1, and possibly TRBD2, on 5 matching bases. The origin of this receptor is a female donor with multiple sclerosis, enrolled in a pregnancy study. The material sequenced was CD8+ T cells from peripheral blood mononuclear cells, taken in the second trimester of pregnancy. The CDR3 reads as follows: CASSLSGNEQFF. The DNA sequence is given as TGTGCCAGCAGCCTAAGCGGCAATGAGCAGTTCTTC.